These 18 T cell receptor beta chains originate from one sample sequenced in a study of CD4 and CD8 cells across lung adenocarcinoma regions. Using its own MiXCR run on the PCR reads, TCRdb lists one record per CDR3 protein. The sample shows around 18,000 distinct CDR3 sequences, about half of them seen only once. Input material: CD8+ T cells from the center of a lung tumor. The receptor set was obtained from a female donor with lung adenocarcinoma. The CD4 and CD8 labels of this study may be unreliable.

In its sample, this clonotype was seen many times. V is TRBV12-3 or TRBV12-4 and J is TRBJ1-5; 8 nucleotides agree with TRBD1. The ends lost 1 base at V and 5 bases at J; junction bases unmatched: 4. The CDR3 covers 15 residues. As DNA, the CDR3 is TGTGCCAGCAGTTTAGGACAGGGGAGGCATCAGCCCCAGCATTTT. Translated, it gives CASSLGQGRHQPQHF.

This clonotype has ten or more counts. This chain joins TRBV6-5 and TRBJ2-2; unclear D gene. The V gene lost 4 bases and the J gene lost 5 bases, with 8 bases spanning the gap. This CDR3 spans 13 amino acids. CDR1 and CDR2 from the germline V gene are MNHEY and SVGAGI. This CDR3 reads CASSSDQTGELFF. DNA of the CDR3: TGTGCCAGCAGTTCAGATCAAACCGGGGAGCTGTTTTTT.

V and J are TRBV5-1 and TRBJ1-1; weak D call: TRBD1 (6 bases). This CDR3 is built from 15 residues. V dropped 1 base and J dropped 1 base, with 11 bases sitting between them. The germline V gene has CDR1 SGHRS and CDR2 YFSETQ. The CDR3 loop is CASSLLGAWNTEAFF. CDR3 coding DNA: TGCGCCAGCAGCTTGTTGGGGGCCTGGAACACTGAAGCTTTCTTT.

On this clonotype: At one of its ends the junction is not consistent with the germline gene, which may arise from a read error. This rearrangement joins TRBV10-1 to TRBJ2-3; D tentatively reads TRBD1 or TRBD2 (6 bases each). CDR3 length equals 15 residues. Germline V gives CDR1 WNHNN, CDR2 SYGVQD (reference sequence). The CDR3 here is CGRGDGAGDTETQYF. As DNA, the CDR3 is TGCGGCAGGGGTGATGGAGCGGGTGACACAGAGACCCAGTATTTC.

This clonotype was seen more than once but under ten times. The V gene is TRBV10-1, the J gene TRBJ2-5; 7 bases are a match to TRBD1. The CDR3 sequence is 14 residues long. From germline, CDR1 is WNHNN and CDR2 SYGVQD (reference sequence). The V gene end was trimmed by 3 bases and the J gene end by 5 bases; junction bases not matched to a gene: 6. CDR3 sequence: CASSDRGSGETQYF. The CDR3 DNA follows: TGCGCCAGCAGTGACAGGGGGTCAGGGGAGACCCAGTACTTC.

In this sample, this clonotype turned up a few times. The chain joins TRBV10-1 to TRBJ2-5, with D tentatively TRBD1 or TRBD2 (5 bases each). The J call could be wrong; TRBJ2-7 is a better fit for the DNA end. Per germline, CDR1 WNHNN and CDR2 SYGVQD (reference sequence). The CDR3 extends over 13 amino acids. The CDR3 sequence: CASSGGTRDEQYF. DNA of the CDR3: TGCGCCAGCAGTGGGGGGACGCGGGACGAGCAGTACTTC.

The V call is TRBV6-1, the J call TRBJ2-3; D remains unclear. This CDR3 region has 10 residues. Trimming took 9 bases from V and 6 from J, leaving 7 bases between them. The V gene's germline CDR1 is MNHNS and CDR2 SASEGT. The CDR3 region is CARVSDTQYF. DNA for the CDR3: TGTGCCAGGGTCAGCGATACGCAGTATTTT.

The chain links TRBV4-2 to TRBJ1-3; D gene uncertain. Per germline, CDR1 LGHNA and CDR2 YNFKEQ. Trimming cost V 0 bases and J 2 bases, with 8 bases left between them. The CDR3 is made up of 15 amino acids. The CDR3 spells CASSQDPSAGNTIYF. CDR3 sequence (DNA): TGTGCCAGCAGCCAAGATCCGAGCGCTGGAAACACCATATATTTT.

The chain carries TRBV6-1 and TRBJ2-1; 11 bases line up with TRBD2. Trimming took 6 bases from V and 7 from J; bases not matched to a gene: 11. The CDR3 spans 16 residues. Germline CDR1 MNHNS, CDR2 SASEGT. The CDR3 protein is CASRRLSGRAGNEQFF. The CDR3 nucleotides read TGTGCCAGCAGGAGACTTAGCGGGAGGGCCGGGAATGAGCAGTTCTTC.

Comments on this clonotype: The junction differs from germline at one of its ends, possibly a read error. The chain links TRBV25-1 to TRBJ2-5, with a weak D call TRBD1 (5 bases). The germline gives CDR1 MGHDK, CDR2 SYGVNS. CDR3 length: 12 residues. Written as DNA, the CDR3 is TGTGCCAGCCAACTGGGGCTAGTCGGCCCGTTCTTC. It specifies CASQLGLVGPFF. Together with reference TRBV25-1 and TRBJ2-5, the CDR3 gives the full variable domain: EADIYQTPRYLVIGTGKKITLECSQTMGHDKMYWYQQDPGMELHLIHYSYGVNSTEKGDLSSESTVSRIRTEHFPLTLESARPSHTSQYLCASQLGLVGPFFGPGTRLLVL.

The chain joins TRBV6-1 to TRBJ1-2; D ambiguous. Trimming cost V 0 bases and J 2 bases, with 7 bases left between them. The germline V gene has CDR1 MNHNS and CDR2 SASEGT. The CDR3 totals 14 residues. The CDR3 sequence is CASSEAGKNYGYTF. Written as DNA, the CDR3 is TGTGCCAGCAGTGAAGCTGGGAAAAACTATGGCTACACCTTC.

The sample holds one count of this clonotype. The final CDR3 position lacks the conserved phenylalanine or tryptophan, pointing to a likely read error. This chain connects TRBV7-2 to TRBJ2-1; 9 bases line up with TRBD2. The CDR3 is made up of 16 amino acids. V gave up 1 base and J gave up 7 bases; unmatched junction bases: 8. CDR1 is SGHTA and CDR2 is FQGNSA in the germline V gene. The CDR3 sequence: CASSLGAGGTWNEQFS. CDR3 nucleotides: TGTGCCAGCAGCTTAGGTGCGGGGGGGACTTGGAATGAGCAGTTCTCC.

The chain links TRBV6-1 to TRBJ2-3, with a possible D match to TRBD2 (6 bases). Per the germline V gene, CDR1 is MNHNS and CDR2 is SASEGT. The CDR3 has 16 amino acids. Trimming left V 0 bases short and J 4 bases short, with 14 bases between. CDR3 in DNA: TGTGCCAGCAGTGAAGCGCCGCGGGGATGGGCAGATACGCAGTATTTT. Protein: CASSEAPRGWADTQYF.

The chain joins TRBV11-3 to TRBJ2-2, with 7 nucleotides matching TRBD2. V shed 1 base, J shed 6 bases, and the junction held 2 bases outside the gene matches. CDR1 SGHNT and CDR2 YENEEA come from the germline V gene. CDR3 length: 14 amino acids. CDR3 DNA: TGTGCCAGCAGCTTAGTCCGGGGGGCCGGGGAGCTGTTTTTT. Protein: CASSLVRGAGELFF.

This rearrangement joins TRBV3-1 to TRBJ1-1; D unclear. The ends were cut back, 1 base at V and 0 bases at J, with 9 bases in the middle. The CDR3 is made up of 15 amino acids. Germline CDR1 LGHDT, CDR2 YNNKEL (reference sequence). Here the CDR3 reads CASSQGRGMNTEAFF. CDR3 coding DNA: TGTGCCAGCAGCCAAGGGCGGGGAATGAACACTGAAGCTTTCTTT.

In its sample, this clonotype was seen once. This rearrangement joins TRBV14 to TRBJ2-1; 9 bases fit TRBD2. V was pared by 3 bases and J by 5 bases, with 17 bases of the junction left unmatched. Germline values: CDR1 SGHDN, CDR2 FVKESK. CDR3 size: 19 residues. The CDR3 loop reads CASSHFPGLASEDHNEQFF. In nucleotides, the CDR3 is TGTGCCAGCAGCCATTTTCCGGGACTAGCTTCCGAGGACCACAATGAGCAGTTCTTC.

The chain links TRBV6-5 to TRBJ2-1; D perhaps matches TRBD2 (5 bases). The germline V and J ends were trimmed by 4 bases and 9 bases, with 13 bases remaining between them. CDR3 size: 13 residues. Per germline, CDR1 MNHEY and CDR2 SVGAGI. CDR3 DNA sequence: TGTGCCAGCAGTTGGGCTAGGCGGGCTGAGCAGTTCTTC. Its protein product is CASSWARRAEQFF.

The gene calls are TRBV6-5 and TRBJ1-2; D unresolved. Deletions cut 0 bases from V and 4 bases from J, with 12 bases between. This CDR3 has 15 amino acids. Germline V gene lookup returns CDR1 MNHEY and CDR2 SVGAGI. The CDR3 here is CASSYSSQISYGYTF. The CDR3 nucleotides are TGTGCCAGCAGTTACTCGAGTCAAATTTCCTATGGCTACACCTTC.